Listed below are T cell receptor beta chains from one sample, sequenced in a study of cytomegalovirus exposure and HLA in healthy donors. Sequencing was performed with immunoSEQ multiplex PCR; in TCRdb, only in-frame clones are kept and a portion is missing. The sample includes about 120,000 clones, over 60% of them seen just once. The specimen was PBMCs. These receptors were taken from a human donor in good health. CDR3s include the opening cysteine and the closing phenylalanine or tryptophan. D genes are given only for firm matches. The size field is filled for only some rows; it gives once, few, many or a size class.

clone_size j_call v_call d_call cdr3_nt cdr3_aa
NA TRBJ1-2 TRBV19 TRBD1 TGTGCCAGTAGTCTGGACAGGGGCTATGGCTACACCTTC CASSLDRGYGYTF
few TRBJ2-5 TRBV6-5 NA TGTGCCAGCAGCCCCGGGGGAGAGACCCAGTACTTC CASSPGGETQYF
NA TRBJ2-2 TRBV28 NA TGTGCCAGCAAGATGGGAGCGGGCGCGAACACCGGGGAGCTGTTTTTT CASKMGAGANTGELFF
few TRBJ2-6 TRBV19 NA TGTGCCAGCCAGCGCTCTGGGGCCAACGTCCTGACTTTC CASQRSGANVLTF
NA TRBJ2-4 TRBV11-2 TRBD1 TGTGCCAGCAGACAGGGGTGGGGAGCCAAAAACATTCAGTACTTC CASRQGWGAKNIQYF
NA TRBJ2-3 TRBV19 TRBD2 TGTGCCAGTAGTTCTAGCGGGAGTTGGTCAGATACGCAGTATTTT CASSSSGSWSDTQYF
NA TRBJ1-2 TRBV19 NA TGTGCCAGTAGTATAAGCACCTCCTATGGCTACACCTTC CASSISTSYGYTF
NA TRBJ2-7 TRBV12-1 NA TGTGCCAGCAGCTTTGGTCGGAGGGCCTACGAGCAGTACTTC CASSFGRRAYEQYF
NA TRBJ1-5 TRBV7-9 NA TGTGCCAGCAGCTTAGAAGGGGCGGCTGGGGGCAATCAGCCCCAGCATTTT CASSLEGAAGGNQPQHF
NA TRBJ1-2 TRBV2 NA TGTGCCAGCAGTGAACCGGGGAGGGTTGGCTACACCTTC CASSEPGRVGYTF
NA TRBJ2-7 TRBV7-2 TRBD2 TGTGCCAGCAGCTTTGGGACTAGCGGCTACGAGCAGTACTTC CASSFGTSGYEQYF
NA TRBJ1-5 TRBV28 NA TGTGCCAGCAGAACCCCGGGGGGACAGCCCCAGCATTTT CASRTPGGQPQHF
NA TRBJ1-3 TRBV7-9 NA TGTGCCAGCAGCTTAAACTGGTCAGGGAAGAGAAACACCATATATTTT CASSLNWSGKRNTIYF
once TRBJ2-4 TRBV25-1 NA TGTGCCAGCAGTGAACAGGGGAACATTCAGTACTTC CASSEQGNIQYF
NA TRBJ2-3 TRBV9 TRBD2 TGTGCCAGCAGCGTAGCCGCGGGAGGGAACACAGATACGCAGTATTTT CASSVAAGGNTDTQYF
NA TRBJ2-4 TRBV9 NA TGTGCCAGCAGCGAAAACGGGCTAGCAAACATTCAGTACTTC CASSENGLANIQYF
once TRBJ2-1 TRBV11-3 NA TGTGCCAGCAGCGTTTCCGGTCCACCGTTCTTC CASSVSGPPFF
once TRBJ2-5 TRBV5-1 NA TGCGCCAGCAGCTTTGGGTTCTCCGGCGGAGAGACCCAGTACTTC CASSFGFSGGETQYF
NA TRBJ2-3 TRBV5-4 TRBD2 TGTGCCAGCAGCCCTCGACTAGCGGGAGCTCCAGATACGCAGTATTTT CASSPRLAGAPDTQYF
NA TRBJ1-1 TRBV6-6 NA TGTGCCAGCAGTGGGCAGGGTCGTTACGAAGCTTTCTTT CASSGQGRYEAFF
NA TRBJ2-7 TRBV7-2 NA TGTGCCAGCAGCTTAGCCAGGGATTCGGGCGAGCAGTACTTC CASSLARDSGEQYF
NA TRBJ1-1 TRBV5-1 NA TGCGCCAGCACACTTGTTGTCGGCACTGAAGCTTTCTTT CASTLVVGTEAFF
NA TRBJ2-7 TRBV14 TRBD2 TGTGCCAGCAGCCAAAGTCGGGGGTCCCGAGGACTAGCGGGGTCCTACGAGCAGTACTTC CASSQSRGSRGLAGSYEQYF
NA TRBJ2-7 TRBV23-1 TRBD1 TGCGCCAGCAGTCAAGCATGGGACAGGGACTCGACCTACGAGCAGTACTTC CASSQAWDRDSTYEQYF
NA TRBJ2-3 TRBV2 NA TGTGCCAGCAGTGGGGCGGGGACAGATACGCAGTATTTT CASSGAGTDTQYF
NA TRBJ2-2 TRBV6-1 TRBD2 TGTGCCAGCAGACCGACTAGCAAGCCCGGGGAGCTGTTTTTT CASRPTSKPGELFF
NA TRBJ2-3 TRBV4-1 TRBD1 TGCGCCAGCAGCCAGAGACAGGGGGTGCAGAGCACAGATACGCAGTATTTT CASSQRQGVQSTDTQYF
NA TRBJ2-1 TRBV10-3 TRBD2 TGTGCCATCAGTGAGTCTCCGGGACTAGCGGGAGGTAACAATGAGCAGTTCTTC CAISESPGLAGGNNEQFF
few TRBJ2-1 TRBV29-1 TRBD2 TGCAGCGTTGGGGGGCTAGCGGGGCACTACAATGAGCAGTTCTTC CSVGGLAGHYNEQFF
NA TRBJ2-4 TRBV28 TRBD1 TGTGCCAGCAGCCAGACAGGGGCGGGGAACATTCAGTACTTC CASSQTGAGNIQYF
once TRBJ1-2 TRBV19 NA TGTGCCAGTAGTTCCTGGGGCGGGGGAGGCAACTATGGCTACACCTTC CASSSWGGGGNYGYTF
NA TRBJ2-1 TRBV7-2 TRBD2 TGTGCCAGCAGGGGGACTAGCGGGAGCTGGAATGAGCAGTTCTTC CASRGTSGSWNEQFF
NA TRBJ1-2 TRBV6-5 TRBD1 TGTGCCAGCAGTCCCTGGACAGGGGTTGTCTATGGCTACACCTTC CASSPWTGVVYGYTF
NA TRBJ2-1 TRBV11-3 NA TGTGCCAGCAGCTTAGATTCCACTAGGGACAATGAGCAGTTCTTC CASSLDSTRDNEQFF
NA TRBJ1-1 TRBV18 TRBD1 TGTGCCAGCTCACCACAGGGACAGGGTACTGAAGCTTTCTTT CASSPQGQGTEAFF
few TRBJ2-1 TRBV15 NA TGTGCCACCAGCAGAGGGGCAGACTCCTACAATGAGCAGTTCTTC CATSRGADSYNEQFF
NA TRBJ1-3 TRBV10-1 NA TGCGCCAGCAGTGACGGGAGCTCTGGAAACACCATATATTTT CASSDGSSGNTIYF
NA TRBJ2-1 TRBV9 TRBD1 TGTGCCAGCAGCTCCGACAGGGGAGGTTTAGGTGAGCAGTTCTTC CASSSDRGGLGEQFF
NA TRBJ2-1 TRBV6-6 TRBD1 TGTGCCAGCAGCCCGGGGACAGGGCGGTACAATGAGCAGTTCTTC CASSPGTGRYNEQFF
NA TRBJ2-1 TRBV4-1 TRBD1 TGCGCCAGCAGCCAATATTGGCCCGACAGGGTGCTCGACAATGAGCAGTTCTTC CASSQYWPDRVLDNEQFF
NA TRBJ1-4 TRBV5-1 NA TGCGCCAGCAGCTTCGGCCAGGGTAATGAAAAACTGTTTTTT CASSFGQGNEKLFF
medium-sized TRBJ2-3 TRBV6-4 NA TGTGCCAGCAGTGACAGGGGGACAGATACGCAGTATTTT CASSDRGTDTQYF
NA TRBJ2-1 TRBV9 NA TGTGCCAGCAGCGTAGTATACAATGAGCAGTTCTTC CASSVVYNEQFF
NA TRBJ2-1 TRBV5-1 NA TGCGCCAGCAGCGCAGGACAGTACAATGAGCAGTTCTTC CASSAGQYNEQFF